The present T cell receptor (beta chain) was sequenced within a study of blood T cell repertoires in COVID-19 (dated by TCRdb to the early 2020s). Regarding the study in general: The collaborator samples originated in the United States, Italy and Spain and spanned the acute and convalescent phases of COVID-19. HLA class I and class II types, where available, came from metadata supplied by the sample provider rather than from assay-based typing. The sample metadata nearly always contained a de-identified subject ID, COVID-19 status, age in years and sex. The repertoires were released in a freely available public database meant as a resource for research on the immune response to SARS-CoV-2. The material from the prospective study consisted of cDNA or gDNA derived from T cells, B-cell-depleted T cells, or PBMCs. The samples were drawn from the first 160 participants of the ongoing ImmuneRACE study and from 1,200 or so subjects provided by 6 global collaborators. The dataset comprised deeply sampled blood TCRbeta repertoires from subjects exposed to, actively infected with, or recovered from COVID-19. Study-level results and caveats: The amount of clinical and demographic metadata varied by source and participant and was provided uncurated.

This clone was detected a few times. This receptor's antigen is unknown. No quality values exist for individual bases; no much larger clone is one base distant. The CDR3 covers 14 residues, taking in both the cysteine and the phenylalanine. The CDR3 DNA has 42 bases and is translated from base 1. V was cut back by 0 bases and J by 2 bases, leaving a gap of 8 bases between them. The germline V gene encodes CDR1 SGHRS and CDR2 YFSETQ. The immunoSEQ Assay, a bias-controlled multiplex PCR, was used to amplify TCRbeta CDR3 regions from genomic DNA. The authors processed their data as follows. The number of nucleated cells in each sample was estimated from the amplification of reference gene primers within the assay. To quantify the absolute abundance of each unique TCRbeta CDR3 rearrangement, sequence reads were collapsed and filtered. For each sample, productive Simpson clonality was calculated as the square root of Simpson's diversity index over productive rearrangements. TCRdb limited this immuneACCESS table to in-frame rearrangements with V and J called. A share of clones is missing; checked studies link under half to unresolved V genes, and the rest is unexplained. The V and J calls and clone size are taken from that table; D and trimming were inferred from the DNA. The sample profile shows 100,000 to 150,000 clones; approximately 81% of them were found once. Of the sample, over 1.1% is held by the ten largest clones.

Each collaborating institution followed its own protocols to collect whole blood in K2EDTA tubes. For TCRbeta analysis, collaborators shipped samples in one of three forms: frozen whole blood, isolated PBMCs, or DNA extracted from either of those sample types. The sample taken for sequencing was peripheral blood. The receptor's source is a man in his sixties with acute or convalescent COVID-19. In this chain, TRBV5-1 is recombined with TRBJ1-1; matching of 5 bases hints at TRBD1 as the D gene. The DNA sequence is given as TGCGCCAGCAGCTTGGGAGGGACTAACACTGAAGCTTTCTTT. Translated, this gives CASSLGGTNTEAFF.